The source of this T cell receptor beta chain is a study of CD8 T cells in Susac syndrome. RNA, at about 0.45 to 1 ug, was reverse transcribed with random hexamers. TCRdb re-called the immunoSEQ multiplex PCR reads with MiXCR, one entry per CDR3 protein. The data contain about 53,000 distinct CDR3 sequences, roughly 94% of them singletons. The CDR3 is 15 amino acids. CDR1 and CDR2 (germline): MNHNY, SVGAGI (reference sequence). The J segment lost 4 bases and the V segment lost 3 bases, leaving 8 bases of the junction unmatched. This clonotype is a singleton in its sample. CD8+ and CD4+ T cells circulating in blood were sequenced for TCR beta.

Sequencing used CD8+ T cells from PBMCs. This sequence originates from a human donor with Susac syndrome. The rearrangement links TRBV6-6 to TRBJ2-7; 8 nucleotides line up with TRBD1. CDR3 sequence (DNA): TGTGCCAGCAGTTATCCGGGACAGGATGGTTACGAGCAGTACTTC. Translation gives CASSYPGQDGYEQYF.